Detailed here is one T cell receptor beta chain. The data are from a study of cytomegalovirus exposure and HLA in healthy donors. In the PCR, 60 Vbeta and 13 Jbeta primers were used. TCRdb's copy holds only in-frame clones and misses some; the assay was immunoSEQ multiplex PCR. In the table there are about 160,000 clones, around 83% of which are singletons. The J segment lost 5 bases and the V segment lost 1 base, leaving 12 bases of the junction unmatched. The CDR3 extends over 17 amino acids. Germline loops: CDR1 SGHVS, CDR2 FNYEAQ. This TCR came from a male donor in good health and CMV-seropositive. Sequenced input: PBMCs. The chain joins TRBV7-6 to TRBJ2-5, with TRBD1 matching 8 bases. In DNA form, the CDR3 reads TGTGCCAGCAGCTTAGTTTCGTTGGCAGGGGGCGGTGAGACCCAGTACTTC. Translated: CASSLVSLAGGGETQYF.